The 22 T cell receptor delta chains below were found in one sample sequenced in a study of Vγ9Vδ2 T cells in congenital toxoplasmosis. Template-switch reverse transcription used TRGC- and TRDC-specific primers together in a single tube. The TRGC primer was designed to bind both TRGC1 and TRGC2 constant genes. With CATT, TCRdb re-called clones from the reads. Seen here are roughly 400 delta-chain clones, roughly two fifths observed once, and the top ten hold roughly 30%. Sequenced sample: gamma-delta T cells from blood. These receptors came from a child under 10 years old born to a mother with Toxoplasma gondii infection during pregnancy, either congenitally infected or uninfected (not recorded which).

This clone was seen more than once but under ten times. This probably arose from a read error, given a far larger clone one base away. The sample contains more than one DNA sequence encoding this CDR3. The chain links TRAV29/DV5 to TRDJ1; perhaps TRDD3 as D (5 bases). This CDR3 comprises 15 residues. V was shortened by 0 bases and J by 2 bases, with 14 bases between the two germline ends. CDR1 is NSMFDY, CDR2 ISSIKDK, per germline. The CDR3 is CAASAPWDLTDKLIF. In DNA form, the CDR3 reads TGTGCAGCAAGCGCGCCCTGGGACCTAACCGATAAACTCATCTTT.

This clone was picked up a small number of times. A far larger clone is only one base removed, so a read error is likely. This same CDR3 is encoded by further DNA sequences in the sample. This chain links TRDV1 with TRDJ1; TRDD3 matches 12 bases. Germline CDR1 and CDR2: TSWWSYY and QGS. V trimming: 3 bases; J trimming: 2 bases; junction bases outside the gene matches: 16. The CDR3 sequence is 20 residues long. The CDR3 reads CALGDFLRTGGYSGTDKLIF. For the CDR3, the DNA is TGTGCTCTTGGGGATTTCCTTCGTACTGGGGGATACAGCGGAACCGATAAACTCATCTTT.

For this clone: With a far larger clone one base away, a read error is the likely cause. The chain couples TRDV2 to TRDJ1, with D maybe TRDD3 (6 bases). Germline values: CDR1 GEAIGNYY, CDR2 EKD. The V gene lost 3 bases and the J gene lost 0 bases, with 40 bases spanning the gap. The CDR3 extends over 24 amino acids. As DNA, the CDR3 is TGTGCCTGTGACCCCCCCCGGAGAACTATCCCCTCCCTGGGGAGTGCCTTGTACACCGATAAACTCATCTTT. Protein sequence: CACDPPRRTIPSLGSALYTDKLIF.

This clone counts as large. The chain joins TRDV1 to TRDJ1, with 8 nucleotides matching TRDD3. The CDR3 spans 16 residues. V was clipped by 0 bases and J by 2 bases; unmatched bases: 5. Looked up from germline, CDR1 is TSWWSYY and CDR2 is QGS. CDR3 amino acids: CALGELSYWGTDKLIF. Written as DNA, the CDR3 is TGTGCTCTTGGGGAACTCTCGTACTGGGGGACCGATAAACTCATCTTT.

The table lists this clone with a few counts. It is likely a read error: a sequence one base away is far more abundant. V is TRDV1 and J is TRDJ2; the match to TRDD3 covers 11 bases. CDR1 and CDR2 (germline): TSWWSYY, QGS. Trimming at V came to 2 bases and at J to 2 bases, leaving 16 bases not matched to a gene. This CDR3 spans 21 amino acids. CDR3 sequence: CALGEKSRLGDKCGLTAQLFF. CDR3 DNA: TGTGCTCTTGGGGAAAAGTCCCGACTGGGGGATAAGTGTGGGTTGACAGCACAACTCTTCTTT.

There are a few counts of this clone. Only one base separates this from a far larger clonotype, so it likely reflects a read error. The V gene is TRDV1, the J gene TRDJ1; D gene uncertain. The germline gives CDR1 TSWWSYY, CDR2 QGS. V was cut by 4 bases and J by 9 bases, with 33 bases left in between. The CDR3 is 19 amino acids. This CDR3 is CALGARDAYFTRLTAQLIF. CDR3 coding DNA: TGTGCTCTTGGGGCCCGGGACGCGTACTTTACACGCTTGACAGCACAACTCATCTTT.

Of note for this clone: A far larger clone differs by one base, so this is likely a read error. The V gene is TRDV2, the J gene TRDJ1; D is possibly TRDD3 (5 bases). Germline V gene lookup returns CDR1 GEAIGNYY and CDR2 EKD. The CDR3 runs 12 residues. V was pared by 5 bases and J by 4 bases, with 10 bases between. In nucleotides, the CDR3 is TGTGCCTGTGGGGGGTACATCGATAAACTCATCTTT. Translated, it gives CACGGYIDKLIF.

This clone was observed a handful of times. A much bigger clone sits one base away, suggesting this may be a read error. The V and J genes are TRAV29/DV5 and TRDJ2; 12 nucleotides match TRDD3. The V gene end was trimmed by 3 bases and the J gene end by 4 bases; junction bases not matched to a gene: 19. Germline V lookup: CDR1 NSMFDY, CDR2 ISSIKDK. The CDR3 is 20 amino acids. CDR3 in DNA: TGTGCAGCAATCGGCCTTCCCCACCTGGGGGATACGGGCTGGACAGCACAACTCTTCTTT. Its translation is CAAIGLPHLGDTGWTAQLFF.

This clone was seen more than once but under ten times. This likely stems from a read error, as it lies one base from a far larger clone. This rearrangement joins TRDV1 to TRDJ1, with TRDD3 as a possible D gene (5 bases). V dropped 5 bases and J dropped 4 bases, with 14 bases sitting between them. Germline lookup yields CDR1 TSWWSYY and CDR2 QGS. The length of the CDR3 is 14 residues. CDR3 amino acids: CALGNRDWGDKLIF. The CDR3, as DNA: TGTGCTCTTGGGAACCGTGATTGGGGCGATAAACTCATCTTT.

A word on this clone: This likely stems from a read error, as it lies one base from a far larger clone. The sample holds other DNA sequences that translate to the same CDR3. This chain joins TRDV1 and TRDJ2; 11 bases match TRDD3. The J segment lost 2 bases and the V segment lost 2 bases, leaving 16 bases of the junction unmatched. The CDR3 loop spans 21 amino acids. Germline values: CDR1 TSWWSYY, CDR2 QGS. The CDR3 sequence is CALGEKSRLGDKFGLTAQLFF. The CDR3, as DNA: TGTGCTCTTGGGGAAAAGTCACGACTGGGGGATAAGTTTGGGTTGACAGCACAACTCTTCTTT.

In this sample, this clone is hyperexpanded. Other nucleotide sequences from this sample produce the same CDR3. The rearrangement uses TRDV2 and TRDJ3, with TRDD3 matching 11 bases. V lost 0 bases to trimming and J lost 0 bases; unmatched junction nucleotides: 18. This CDR3 is built from 24 residues. Germline V gene sequence: CDR1 GEAIGNYY, CDR2 EKD. CDR3 DNA sequence: TGTGCCTGTGACACCGTCCTGGGGGATACCCCGCCGCATACCTACTCCTGGGACACCCGACAGATGTTTTTC. It yields the protein CACDTVLGDTPPHTYSWDTRQMFF.

This sequence joins TRDV1 and TRDJ1, with a tentative D call TRDD2 (5 bases). This CDR3 has 18 amino acids. V lost 6 bases and J lost 5, with 28 bases in between. Germline CDR1 reads TSWWSYY; CDR2 reads QGS. The DNA of the CDR3 is TGTGCTCTTGGTACCCTCTTCCGAAAACGCCTGAGGAGTGATAAACTCATCTTT. This translates into CALGTLFRKRLRSDKLIF.

As to this clone: A read error likely explains this, since a far larger clone differs by one base. The chain carries TRDV2 and TRDJ1; tentative D call: TRDD3 (6 bases). CDR3 length: 24 amino acids. V lost 0 bases, J lost 3 bases, and 40 bases lay in between. CDR1 is GEAIGNYY, CDR2 EKD, per germline. This CDR3 reads CACDTPRRTIPSLGSALYPDKLIF. Written as DNA, the CDR3 is TGTGCCTGTGACACCCCCCGGAGAACTATCCCCTCCCTGGGGAGTGCCTTGTACCCCGATAAACTCATCTTT.

As regards this clone: It is likely a read error: a sequence one base away is far more abundant. The sample carries other DNA sequences with the same CDR3. This chain connects TRDV1 to TRDJ1, with 8 bases fitting TRDD3. Trimming at V came to 6 bases and at J to 5 bases, leaving 38 bases not matched to a gene. CDR1 is TSWWSYY, CDR2 QGS, per germline. This CDR3 has 24 amino acids. The DNA of the CDR3 is TGTGCTCTTGGTGAAATCGAAAAGAACTTCCTGGTACTGGGGGTTCGGGCTGAGGAAGATAAACTCATCTTT. It codes for CALGEIEKNFLVLGVRAEEDKLIF.

To note about this clone: The likely explanation is a read error, given a far larger clone one base away. V is TRDV3 and J is TRDJ1; D perhaps matches TRDD3 (5 bases). V lost 5 bases to trimming and J lost 0 bases, with 31 bases between them. Per germline, CDR1 TVYSNPD and CDR2 GDNSRS (reference sequence). The CDR3 consists of 19 residues. The CDR3 nucleotides read TGTGCCCACCTTAATTCGTCCCAGACCGAGGGGAAGGACACCGATAAACTCATCTTT. Encoded protein: CAHLNSSQTEGKDTDKLIF.

Points on this clone: A read error likely explains this, since a far larger clone differs by one base. V usage is TRDV2 and J usage is TRDJ1; possibly TRDD3 for D (6 bases). This CDR3 is 24 amino acids long. Germline V gives CDR1 GEAIGNYY, CDR2 EKD. V dropped 0 bases and J dropped 0 bases, with 37 bases sitting between them. The CDR3 DNA is TGTGCCTGTGACACCCCCCGGAGAACTATCCCCTCCCTGGGGAGTACCTTGTACACCGATAAACTCATCTTT. Residues: CACDTPRRTIPSLGSTLYTDKLIF.

In regard to this clone: This likely came from a read error, as a far larger clone is one base away. The rearrangement joins TRDV1 to TRDJ1; possibly TRDD3 for D (6 bases). CDR3 length equals 23 residues. Germline values: CDR1 TSWWSYY, CDR2 QGS. The CDR3 DNA reads as TGTGCTCTTGGGGAATCGTACCTTCTCTCGTACCCTTTGGGGGCCCTGTACACCGATAAACCCATCTTT. Protein: CALGESYLLSYPLGALYTDKPIF.

This clone is categorized as medium-sized (0.01 to 0.1%). The rearrangement links TRDV3 to TRDJ1, with D possibly being TRDD3 (5 bases). Trimming removed 4 bases at V and 7 bases at J, with 13 bases between. Germline V gene data show CDR1 as TVYSNPD and CDR2 as GDNSRS (reference sequence). The CDR3 loop spans 11 amino acids. CDR3 loop: CASNWSRKLIF. DNA for the CDR3: TGTGCCTCCAACTGGTCGCGTAAACTCATCTTT.

Points on this clone: It differs at one base from a far larger clone, so likely a read error. The chain combines TRDV2 with TRDJ3; 13 bases map to TRDD3. Germline values: CDR1 GEAIGNYY, CDR2 EKD. The CDR3 spans 21 residues. As DNA, the CDR3 is TGTGCCTGTTACACCGTTTACTGGGGGATACGAGACTCCTGGGACACCCGACAGATGTTTTTC. Amino acids: CACYTVYWGIRDSWDTRQMFF.

A note on this clone: The TCRdb protein, from a much larger clone, departs from this DNA's translation at residue 8, likely by read error; the protein shown derives from the DNA. This chain links TRDV2 with TRDJ1; 10 bases agree with TRDD3. CDR3 length: 15 residues. Germline V gene lookup returns CDR1 GEAIGNYY and CDR2 EKD. V gave up 3 bases and J gave up 2 bases; unmatched junction bases: 5. CDR3 sequence reads: CACDWGIQKTDKLIF. Here the CDR3 DNA reads TGTGCCTGTGACTGGGGGATACAAAAAACCGATAAACTCATCTTT.

Points on this clone: This likely stems from a read error, as it lies one base from a far larger clone. The chain uses TRDV1 and TRDJ1; D not resolved. Trimming shortened V by 5 bases and J by 4 bases, and 14 bases separated the two germline ends. Germline V gene data show CDR1 as TSWWSYY and CDR2 as QGS. The CDR3 contains 14 residues. The CDR3 spells CALGNLDWCDKLIF. The CDR3 coding sequence is TGTGCTCTTGGGAACCTTGATTGGTGCGATAAACTCATCTTT.

As regards this clone: A far larger clone is just one base off, so this is likely a read error. J is TRDJ1 and V is TRDV2, with D maybe TRDD2 (6 bases). With 0 bases removed from V and 7 bases from J, the gap between germline ends came to 14 bases. CDR3 size: 14 residues. From germline, CDR1 is GEAIGNYY and CDR2 EKD. The CDR3 reads CACDTGKPSLKLIF. DNA of the CDR3: TGTGCCTGTGACACCGGGAAACCTTCCCTTAAACTCATCTTT.